A selection of T cell receptor beta chains follows, all from one sample in a study of blood T cell repertoires in COVID-19. Libraries were prepared by immunoSEQ multiplex PCR; TCRdb keeps only in-frame clonotypes and omits some of them. The repertoire consists of over 250,000 clones, with around nine tenths occurring once and the leading ten covering about 2.6%. The sequencing input was PBMCs or T cells enriched from blood (not recorded which). All receptors come from a woman aged 18-29 years who had recovered from COVID-19. Both conserved end residues are part of each CDR3. The D gene is left open where the match is weak.

j_call v_call d_call cdr3_aa
TRBJ2-1 TRBV18 - CASSPAGMGSGREQFF
TRBJ1-5 TRBV19 TRBD1 CASSILTGTQPQHF
TRBJ2-3 TRBV19 - CASSPGATDTQYF
TRBJ2-7 TRBV5-6 TRBD1 CASSSGGAYEQYF
TRBJ1-5 TRBV4-1 - CASSQEELSNQPQHF
TRBJ1-1 TRBV28 - CASSLTHTGYTEAFF
TRBJ2-7 TRBV12-5 TRBD1 CASGLVRLTGGLYEQYF
TRBJ1-3 TRBV6-5 TRBD1 CASSSTGQGSGNTIYF
TRBJ1-5 TRBV7-2 - CASSLLGARDQPQHF
TRBJ1-4 TRBV11-2 TRBD1 CASSFGEGQGLRNNEKLFF
TRBJ2-5 TRBV28 TRBD1 CASSSGGTGGIETQYF